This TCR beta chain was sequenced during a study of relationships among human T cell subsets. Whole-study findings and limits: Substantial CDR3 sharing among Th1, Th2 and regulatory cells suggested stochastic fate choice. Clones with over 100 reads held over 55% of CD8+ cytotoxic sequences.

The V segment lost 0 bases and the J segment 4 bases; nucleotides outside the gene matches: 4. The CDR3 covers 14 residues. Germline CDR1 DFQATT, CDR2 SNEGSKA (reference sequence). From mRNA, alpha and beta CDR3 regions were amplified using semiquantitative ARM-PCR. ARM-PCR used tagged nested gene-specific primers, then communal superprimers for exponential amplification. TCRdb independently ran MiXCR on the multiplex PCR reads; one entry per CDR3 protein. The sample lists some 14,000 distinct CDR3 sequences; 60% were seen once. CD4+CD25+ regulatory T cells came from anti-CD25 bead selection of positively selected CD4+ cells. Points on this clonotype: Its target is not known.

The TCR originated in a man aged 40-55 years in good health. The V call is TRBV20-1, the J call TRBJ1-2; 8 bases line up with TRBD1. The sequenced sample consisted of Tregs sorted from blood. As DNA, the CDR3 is TGCAGTGCTAGAGATCGCGACAGGGGCTATGGCTACACCTTC. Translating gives CSARDRDRGYGYTF.